A single sample is the source of the 3 T cell receptor beta chains below, sequenced in a study of tumor-infiltrating lymphocytes in localized non-small cell lung cancer (dated by TCRdb to about 2021). The library was obtained by the immunoSEQ multiplex PCR assay. Entries here come from immuneACCESS through TCRdb and include only in-frame sequences with V and J called. Some clones fail to appear in such tables; in the studies checked, an unresolved V gene covers under half of the shortfall, and the cause of the remainder is unknown. The sample records about 14,000 clones, more than 65% of which are singletons. The ten largest clones represent about 8.6% of the sample. The specimen was lung tumor tissue. The receptor source for this set is a human donor with non-small cell lung cancer.

This clone was picked up one time. The V call is TRBV7-8, the J call TRBJ2-1; 8 bases fit TRBD2. J was trimmed by 6 bases and V by 1 base; bases with no gene match: 5. Germline V gene sequence: CDR1 SGHVS, CDR2 FQNEAQ. The CDR3 is 15 amino acids. The CDR3 protein is CASSLVPGGPNEQFF. As DNA, the CDR3 is TGTGCCAGCAGCTTAGTACCGGGAGGGCCCAATGAGCAGTTCTTC.

The rearrangement joins TRBV19 to TRBJ2-5, with D unclear. V was clipped by 4 bases and J by 5 bases, with 11 bases between them. This CDR3 region has 13 residues. Per germline, CDR1 LNHDA and CDR2 SQIVND (reference sequence). The CDR3 region has the DNA TGTGCCAGTAGTAGGATTCTGAGGGAGACCCAGTACTTC. Translated, it gives CASSRILRETQYF.

This chain links TRBV5-6 with TRBJ2-1; weak D call: TRBD2 (6 bases). Trimming took 4 bases from V and 8 from J, leaving 22 bases between them. Germline CDR1 is SGHDT and CDR2 is YYEEEE. This CDR3 is built from 16 residues. CDR3 sequence: CASSPYVSGVIDEQFF. In DNA form, the CDR3 reads TGTGCCAGCAGCCCGTACGTCTCGGGAGTAATTGATGAGCAGTTCTTC.